The T cell receptor (beta chain) under discussion was sequenced for a study of T-cell memory formation after mild COVID-19. Background on the study: TCR clusters largely stayed donor specific. General study results and limits: Contracting clones, day 15 to 85, had balanced CD4/CD8, and later expanders favored CD4+. The main location of contracting CD4+ clones was CM and EM, and that of contracting CD8+ clones was EMRA.

The germline gives CDR1 LGHDT, CDR2 YNNKEL (reference sequence). With 4 bases removed from V and 3 bases from J, the gap between germline ends came to 8 bases. This CDR3 is 13 amino acids long. A 5'RACE reaction primed in the constant segment made cDNA libraries of TCR alpha and TCR beta, and these carried sample barcodes and UMIs. TCRdb reprocessed the 5' RACE reads via MiXCR and lists one record per CDR3 protein. The sample records about 130,000 distinct CDR3 sequences, approximately 17% being singletons. Points on this clonotype: The antigen is undetermined.

The sequence came from a man aged 18 to 35 who had mild COVID-19 (a few samples of this study predate the infection). Cell type and time point are not known. The specimen was PBMCs or a T cell subset sorted from them (not recorded which). The V call is TRBV3-1, the J call TRBJ2-3; D unresolved. The CDR3 DNA is TGTGCCAGCAGCCGAAGAGTGACAGATACGCAGTATTTT. It yields the protein CASSRRVTDTQYF.